In its sample, the clone carrying this TCR beta chain was seen a few times. Its antigen remains unidentified. TCRbeta library construction was performed incorporating unique molecular identifiers. TCRdb called the PCR reads again in MiXCR, with one record for every CDR3 protein. The sample consists of a few hundred thousand distinct CDR3 sequences, 27% of them appearing once. The CDR3 extends over 17 amino acids. From germline, CDR1 is SGHTA and CDR2 FQGTGA. Trimming shortened V by 2 bases and J by 0 bases, and 14 bases separated the two germline ends. This entry belongs to a study of T-cell reconstitution after alpha-beta-depleted transplantation in children. Findings and limits, study-wide: When one year had passed after transplant, most T-cell counts and diversity came from newly produced T cells.

The V and J genes are TRBV7-3 and TRBJ2-1; no clear D gene. The specimen comprised PBMCs, sampled before TCRalphabeta/CD19-depleted stem cell transplant. The clonotype comes from a boy younger than two with Wiskott-Aldrich syndrome, due to receive a stem cell transplant. The CDR3 bases are TGTGCCAGCAGCTTATTCCCAGCGTCTAGCTCCTACAATGAGCAGTTCTTC. It specifies CASSLFPASSSYNEQFF.